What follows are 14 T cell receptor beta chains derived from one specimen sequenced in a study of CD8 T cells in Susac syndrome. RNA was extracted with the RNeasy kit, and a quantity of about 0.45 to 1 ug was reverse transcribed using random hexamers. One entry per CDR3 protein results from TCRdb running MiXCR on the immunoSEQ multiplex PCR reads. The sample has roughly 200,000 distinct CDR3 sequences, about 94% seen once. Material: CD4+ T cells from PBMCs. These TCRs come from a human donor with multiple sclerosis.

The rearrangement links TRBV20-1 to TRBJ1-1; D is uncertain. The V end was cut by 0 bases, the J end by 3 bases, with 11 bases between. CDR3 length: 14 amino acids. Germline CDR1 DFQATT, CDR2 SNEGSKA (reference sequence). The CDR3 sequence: CSARDLGQHTEAFF. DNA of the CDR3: TGCAGTGCTAGAGATCTTGGCCAGCACACTGAAGCTTTCTTT.

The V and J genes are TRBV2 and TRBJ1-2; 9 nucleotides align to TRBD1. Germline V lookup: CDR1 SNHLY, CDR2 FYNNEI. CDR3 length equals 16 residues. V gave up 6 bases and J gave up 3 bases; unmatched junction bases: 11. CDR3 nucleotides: TGTGCCAGCAGCGACGGGACAGGGTTTGGGGACTATGGCTACACCTTC. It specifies CASSDGTGFGDYGYTF.

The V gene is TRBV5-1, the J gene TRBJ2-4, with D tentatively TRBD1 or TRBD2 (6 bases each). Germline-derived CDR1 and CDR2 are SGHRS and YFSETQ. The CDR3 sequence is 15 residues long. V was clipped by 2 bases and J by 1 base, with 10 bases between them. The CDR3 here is CASSLRGDAKNIQYF. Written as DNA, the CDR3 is TGCGCCAGCAGCTTAAGGGGGGACGCCAAAAACATTCAGTACTTC.

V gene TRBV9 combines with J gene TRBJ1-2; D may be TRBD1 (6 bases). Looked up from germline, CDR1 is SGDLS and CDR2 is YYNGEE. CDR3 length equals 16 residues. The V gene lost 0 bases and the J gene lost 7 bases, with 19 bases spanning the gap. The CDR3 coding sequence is TGTGCCAGCAGCGTAGGGTGGGGGCCCCTTGGGGTTGGCTACACCTTC. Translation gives CASSVGWGPLGVGYTF.

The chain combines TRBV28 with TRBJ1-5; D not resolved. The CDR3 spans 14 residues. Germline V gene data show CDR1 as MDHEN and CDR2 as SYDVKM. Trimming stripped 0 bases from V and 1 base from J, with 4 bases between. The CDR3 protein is CASSLWESNQPQHF. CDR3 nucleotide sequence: TGTGCCAGCAGTTTATGGGAGAGCAATCAGCCCCAGCATTTT.

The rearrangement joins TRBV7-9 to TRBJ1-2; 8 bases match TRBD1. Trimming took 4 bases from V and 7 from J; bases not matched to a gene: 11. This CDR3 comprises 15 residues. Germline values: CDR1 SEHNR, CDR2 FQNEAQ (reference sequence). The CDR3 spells CASSSGGQGEVGYTF. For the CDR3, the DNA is TGTGCCAGCAGCTCGGGAGGACAGGGCGAGGTTGGCTACACCTTC.

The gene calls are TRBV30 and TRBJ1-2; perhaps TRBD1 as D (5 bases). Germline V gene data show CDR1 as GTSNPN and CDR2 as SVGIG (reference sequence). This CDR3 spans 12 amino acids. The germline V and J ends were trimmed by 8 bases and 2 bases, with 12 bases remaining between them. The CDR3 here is CARGEGNYGYTF. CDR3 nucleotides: TGTGCCCGGGGGGAGGGAAACTATGGCTACACCTTC.

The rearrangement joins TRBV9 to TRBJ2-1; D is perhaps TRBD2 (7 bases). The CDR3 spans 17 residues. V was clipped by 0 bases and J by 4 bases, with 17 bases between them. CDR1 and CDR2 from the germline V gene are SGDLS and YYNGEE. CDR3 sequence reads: CASSVAFAGASYNEQFF. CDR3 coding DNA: TGTGCCAGCAGCGTAGCTTTTGCGGGGGCATCGTACAATGAGCAGTTCTTC.

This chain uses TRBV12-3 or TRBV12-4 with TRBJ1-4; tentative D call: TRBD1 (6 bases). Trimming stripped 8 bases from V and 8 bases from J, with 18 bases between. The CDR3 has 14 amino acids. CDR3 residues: CASGEGVPGEKLFF. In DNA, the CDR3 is TGTGCCAGCGGTGAGGGGGTGCCGGGGGAAAAACTGTTTTTT.

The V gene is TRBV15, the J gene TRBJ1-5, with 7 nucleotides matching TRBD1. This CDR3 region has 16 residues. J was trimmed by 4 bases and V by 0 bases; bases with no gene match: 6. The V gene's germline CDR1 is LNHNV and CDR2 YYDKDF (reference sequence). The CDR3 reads CATSRERQGWNQPQHF. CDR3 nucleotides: TGTGCCACCAGCAGAGAGAGACAGGGCTGGAATCAGCCCCAGCATTTT.

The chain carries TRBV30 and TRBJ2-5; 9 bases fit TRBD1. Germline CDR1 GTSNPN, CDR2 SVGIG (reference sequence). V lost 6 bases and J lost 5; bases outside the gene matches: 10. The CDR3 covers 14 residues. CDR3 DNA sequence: TGTGCCTGTTCCCCCGCCGGACAGGGGGAGACCCAGTACTTC. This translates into CACSPAGQGETQYF.

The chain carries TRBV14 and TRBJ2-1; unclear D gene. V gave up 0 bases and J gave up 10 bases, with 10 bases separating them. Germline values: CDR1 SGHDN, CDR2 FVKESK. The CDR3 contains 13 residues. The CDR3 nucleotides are TGTGCCAGCAGCCAAGAGATGATAGCAGAGCAGTTCTTC. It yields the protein CASSQEMIAEQFF.

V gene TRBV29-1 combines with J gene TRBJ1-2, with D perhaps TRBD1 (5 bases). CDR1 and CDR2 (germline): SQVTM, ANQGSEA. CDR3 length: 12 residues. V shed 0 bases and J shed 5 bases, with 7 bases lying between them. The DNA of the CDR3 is TGCAGCGTTGAAGAGACAGTTTATGGCTACACCTTC. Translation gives CSVEETVYGYTF.

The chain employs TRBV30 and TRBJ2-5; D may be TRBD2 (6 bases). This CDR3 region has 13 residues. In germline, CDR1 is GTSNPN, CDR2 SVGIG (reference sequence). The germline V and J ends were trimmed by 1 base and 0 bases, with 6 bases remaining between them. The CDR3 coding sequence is TGTGCCTGGAGTGGCGGGAACCAAGAGACCCAGTACTTC. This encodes CAWSGGNQETQYF.